This T cell receptor (beta chain) originates from a study of OX40 agonist ivuxolimab in advanced cancers. The wider study: It was ivuxolimab, an agonistic anti-OX40 (CD134) antibody, that patients were treated with. Study-level results: The CD4+ and CD8+ T cells in the blood had expanded clonally by week 6 at 0.1 to 3.0 mg/kg.

The assay was immunoSEQ multiplex PCR, and TCRdb's table has in-frame clones only and misses some. Counted here are about 120,000 clones, over 85% occurring once; the ten biggest clones make up 0.15% to 0.16%. Points on this clone: Antigen specificity is unknown.

The germline V gene has CDR1 SGDLS and CDR2 YYNGEE. With 0 bases removed from V and 0 bases from J, the gap between germline ends came to 3 bases. This CDR3 spans 13 amino acids. The chain employs TRBV9 and TRBJ1-1; D gene unclear. This clonotype was obtained from an adult with an advanced solid tumor such as melanoma, head and neck, liver or kidney cancer. Material: CD4+ or CD8+ T cells sorted from blood, obtained in a trial of the OX40 agonist ivuxolimab. The CDR3 region has the DNA TGTGCCAGCAGCGTAGCGATGAACACTGAAGCTTTCTTT. Its translation: CASSVAMNTEAFF.